This T cell receptor (beta chain) is from a study of T cell changes during pregnancy in multiple sclerosis (dated by TCRdb to 2018 to 2020). A note on the overall study: Changes in the T cell repertoire over the course of pregnancy were examined in this study in women with multiple sclerosis.

The method behind the library was the immunoSEQ multiplex PCR assay. TCRdb provides this immuneACCESS table in a form limited to in-frame rearrangements. Some clones are lacking; in checked studies, under half of them reflect an unresolved V gene, and why the rest are absent is not known. The sample table shows approximately 65,000 clones, and about 92% are seen once. The ten largest clones add up to just over 3% of the sample. This clone was detected only once. Which antigen it targets is not known. No base quality information exists; no much larger clone differs at one position. CDR1 SGHRS and CDR2 YFSETQ were looked up in the germline V gene. The CDR3 runs 14 residues from the cysteine to the phenylalanine. The kept DNA is CDR3 alone, 42 bases in frame from the first base. V gives up 3 bases and J gives up 2 bases, and the segment between their germline ends measures 11 bases.

This sample comprised CD8+ T cells from peripheral blood mononuclear cells, obtained in the third trimester of pregnancy. The chain links TRBV5-1 with TRBJ1-1; a weak D assignment points to TRBD1 (6 bases agree). The source is a female donor in good health, enrolled as a control in a pregnancy study. The base sequence is TGCGCCAGCAGCTCGACAGGTTTCAACACTGAAGCTTTCTTT. This encodes CASSSTGFNTEAFF.